Shown below are 19 T cell receptor beta chains from a single sample sequenced in a study of T cells in localized non-small cell lung cancer. Assay: immunoSEQ multiplex PCR; the TCRdb copy retains only in-frame clones and omits some. The table has some 130,000 clones, approximately 88% seen once. The sequencing used peripheral blood, collected before any cancer treatment. These receptor sequences come from a female donor over 55 with stage I lung adenocarcinoma.

The chain joins TRBV28 to TRBJ1-5, with D perhaps matching TRBD1 (6 bases). The CDR3 extends over 15 amino acids. The V and J ends lost 2 bases and 5 bases respectively, with 13 bases between them. Germline V gene lookup returns CDR1 MDHEN and CDR2 SYDVKM. The CDR3 DNA is TGTGCCAGCAGTTTAGAAAGGGGGTGGTATCAGCCCCAGCATTTT. Translation: CASSLERGWYQPQHF.

The genes are TRBV27 and TRBJ2-7, with 10 positions matching TRBD2. The CDR3 loop spans 16 amino acids. Germline V gene sequence: CDR1 MNHEY, CDR2 SMNVEV (reference sequence). The trim removed 6 bases at V and 3 bases at J, leaving 11 bases unmatched. CDR3 sequence: CASSFTLAGNYYEQYF. The CDR3 DNA reads TGTGCCAGCAGCTTCACACTAGCGGGGAATTACTACGAGCAGTACTTC.

The rearrangement links TRBV4-1 to TRBJ2-7, with 12 bases aligning to TRBD2. Trimming cost V 0 bases and J 7 bases; bases outside gene matches: 7. Germline V gene sequence: CDR1 MGHRA, CDR2 YSYEKL. The CDR3 is 16 residues long. In DNA, the CDR3 is TGCGCCAGCAGCCAAGAGGCGAGACTAGCGGGAGCTGAGCAGTACTTC. The encoded protein is CASSQEARLAGAEQYF.

The V gene is TRBV5-1, the J gene TRBJ2-3; D ambiguous. The CDR3 length is 14 residues. Trimming cost V 1 base and J 4 bases, with 10 bases left between them. CDR1 and CDR2 from the germline V gene are SGHRS and YFSETQ. CDR3 DNA: TGCGCCAGCAGCTTGAACTGGGGATCAGATACGCAGTATTTT. This translates into CASSLNWGSDTQYF.

CDR3 residues: CASSLAGALVPEAFF. Written as DNA, the CDR3 is TGCGCCAGCAGCTTGGCTGGGGCCCTGGTACCTGAAGCTTTCTTT. The chain is built from TRBV5-1 and TRBJ1-1; a possible D gene is TRBD1 (5 bases). Germline V gives CDR1 SGHRS, CDR2 YFSETQ. The CDR3 consists of 15 residues. The ends were cut back, 0 bases at V and 6 bases at J, with 15 bases in the middle.

The V and J genes are TRBV5-4 and TRBJ2-7, with a tentative D call TRBD2 (5 bases). CDR1 is SGHNT and CDR2 is YYREEE in the germline V gene (reference sequence). V gave up 4 bases and J gave up 3 bases, with 14 bases separating them. This CDR3 contains 14 residues. CDR3 DNA sequence: TGTGCCAGCAGCCTCAGCGGAGAACTCTACGAGCAGTACTTC. This codes for CASSLSGELYEQYF.

In this sample, this clone turned up a few times. The chain employs TRBV7-2 and TRBJ1-2; weak D call: TRBD1 (6 bases). The germline CDR1 and CDR2 sequences are SGHTA and FQGNSA. The CDR3 is made up of 14 amino acids. The ends were cut back, 5 bases at V and 4 bases at J, with 14 bases in the middle. CDR3 in amino acids: CASSQVPGAYGYTF. The CDR3 nucleotides read TGTGCCAGCAGCCAAGTTCCGGGGGCCTATGGCTACACCTTC.

The chain couples TRBV28 to TRBJ2-1, with D possibly TRBD2 on 6 matching bases. Trimming left V 6 bases short and J 4 bases short, with 16 bases between. Per germline, CDR1 MDHEN and CDR2 SYDVKM. This CDR3 has 15 amino acids. The CDR3 region is CASRGAGKVYNEQFF. The CDR3 nucleotides are TGTGCCAGCAGGGGAGCGGGCAAGGTTTACAATGAGCAGTTCTTC.

This chain links TRBV5-6 with TRBJ2-7, with D unclear. Germline V gene lookup returns CDR1 SGHDT and CDR2 YYEEEE. The CDR3 is 11 amino acids. Trimming removed 1 base at V and 11 bases at J, with 10 bases between. CDR3 DNA: TGTGCCAGCAGCTTGCTTGGGGTGGAGTACTTC. It codes for CASSLLGVEYF.

The chain links TRBV28 to TRBJ1-4; D gene ambiguous. CDR3 size: 14 residues. The ends were cut back, 1 base at V and 8 bases at J, with 11 bases in the middle. Germline CDR1 reads MDHEN; CDR2 reads SYDVKM. The CDR3 region is CASSLLGWAEKLFF. In DNA, the CDR3 is TGTGCCAGCAGTTTATTGGGATGGGCAGAAAAACTGTTTTTT.

The chain uses TRBV28 and TRBJ2-7; possibly TRBD2 for D (5 bases). CDR3 size: 17 residues. The V and J ends lost 4 bases and 7 bases respectively, with 26 bases between them. Germline V gives CDR1 MDHEN, CDR2 SYDVKM. For the CDR3, the DNA is TGTGCCAGCAGTTCCCTCAAGTATAGCGAAAGTACCACGGAGCAGTACTTC. This sequence encodes CASSSLKYSESTTEQYF.

The chain carries TRBV7-2 and TRBJ2-7; weak D call: TRBD1 (5 bases). Between the trimmed V and J ends, which lost 0 bases and 6 bases, there was a span of 18 bases. CDR3 length equals 16 residues. Germline-derived CDR1 and CDR2 are SGHTA and FQGNSA. The CDR3: CASSLAPGRRGSEQYF. The CDR3 DNA reads as TGTGCCAGCAGCTTAGCCCCAGGACGAAGGGGATCCGAGCAGTACTTC. Full variable domain (outside the CDR3, taken from reference TRBV7-2 and TRBJ2-7): GAGVSQSPSNKVTEKGKDVELRCDPISGHTALYWYRQSLGQGLEFLIYFQGNSAPDKSGLPSDRFSAERTGGSVSTLTIQRTQQEDSAVYLCASSLAPGRRGSEQYFGPGTRLTVT.

The chain couples TRBV6-1 to TRBJ1-4; D is perhaps TRBD1 (5 bases). Germline V CDR1 and CDR2: MNHNS, SASEGT. This CDR3 spans 15 amino acids. Trimming removed 3 bases from V and 3 bases from J, with 11 bases in between. The CDR3 spells CASSEKWGSNEKLFF. CDR3 coding DNA: TGTGCCAGCAGTGAGAAATGGGGGTCTAATGAAAAACTGTTTTTT.

The V call is TRBV5-1, the J call TRBJ2-1, with D tentatively TRBD1 (6 bases). Germline CDR1 SGHRS, CDR2 YFSETQ. CDR3 length equals 14 residues. V gave up 3 bases and J gave up 9 bases, with 16 bases separating them. CDR3 in DNA: TGCGCCAGCAGCTCCCAACCGCAGGGGATTGAGCAGTTCTTC. Its protein product is CASSSQPQGIEQFF.

This clone has only a few counts. The chain combines TRBV30 with TRBJ1-5; 7 nucleotides match TRBD1. Germline-derived CDR1 and CDR2 are GTSNPN and SVGIG (reference sequence). The CDR3 is made up of 13 amino acids. V was clipped by 2 bases and J by 6 bases; unmatched bases: 4. As DNA, the CDR3 is TGTGCCTGGAGTCCAGACAGGGTTCAGCCCCAGCATTTT. It translates to CAWSPDRVQPQHF.

J is TRBJ2-3 and V is TRBV21-1; the table gives TRBD2 as D, unverified against the DNA. TRBV21-1 corresponds to a pseudogene. This CDR3 spans 18 amino acids. The CDR3 nucleotides read TGTGCCAGCAGCAAACTTCCGAAGAGTAGCCTTATTACAGATACGCAGTATTTT. Translating gives CASSKLPKSSLITDTQYF.

The chain employs TRBV28 and TRBJ1-6, with a tentative D call TRBD1 (6 bases). Trimming removed 8 bases from V and 12 bases from J, with 14 bases in between. There are 12 residues in the CDR3. The V gene's germline CDR1 is MDHEN and CDR2 SYDVKM. CDR3 amino acids: CASRTGIKPLHF. In DNA, the CDR3 is TGTGCCAGCCGAACAGGGATTAAACCCCTCCACTTT.

The CDR3 DNA reads as TGTGCCAGCAGCCTACGCGACGGCGATGGAGTAAGATACTTC. Translating it yields CASSLRDGDGVRYF. The rearrangement joins TRBV7-8 to TRBJ2-5; D gene unclear. The V end lost 5 bases, the J end lost 14 bases, and 24 bases lay between the germline ends. The CDR3 spans 14 residues. Germline-derived CDR1 and CDR2 are SGHVS and FQNEAQ.

This clone was seen a few times. The V gene is TRBV29-1, the J gene TRBJ1-2; possible D gene TRBD1, 5 bases. Trimming stripped 6 bases from V and 3 bases from J, with 14 bases between. The germline V gene encodes CDR1 SQVTM and CDR2 ANQGSEA. The length of the CDR3 is 13 residues. The CDR3 bases are TGCAGCGTGCCCAGGGTCCCCTACTATGGCTACACCTTC. It translates to CSVPRVPYYGYTF.